Presented here are 18 T cell receptor beta chains from one specimen sequenced in a study of blood T cell repertoires in COVID-19. Sequencing used immunoSEQ multiplex PCR; TCRdb keeps in-frame clones, though not all of them. The data show 70,000 or so clones, roughly 79% seen once. Sequenced sample: peripheral blood. These receptors all stem from a human donor in a cohort sampled during active COVID-19.

The gene calls are TRBV6-2 or TRBV6-3 and TRBJ2-7; D uncertain. Germline-derived CDR1 and CDR2 are MNHEY and SVGEGT. This CDR3 contains 12 residues. Trimming shortened V by 1 base and J by 4 bases, and 5 bases separated the two germline ends. CDR3 coding DNA: TGTGCCAGCAGTTACTGGGCGTACGAGCAGTACTTC. Its translation is CASSYWAYEQYF.

The chain recombines TRBV5-1 with TRBJ2-2; possible D gene TRBD2, 5 bases. Trimming stripped 4 bases from V and 6 bases from J, with 13 bases between. The germline V gene encodes CDR1 SGHRS and CDR2 YFSETQ. The CDR3 runs to 14 residues. The CDR3 sequence is CASSQDLSAGELFF. The CDR3 nucleotides read TGCGCCAGCAGCCAGGACTTGTCCGCCGGGGAGCTGTTTTTT.

The J gene is TRBJ2-1, the V gene TRBV30; D call uncertain. Germline V gene lookup returns CDR1 GTSNPN and CDR2 SVGIG (reference sequence). The CDR3 runs to 11 residues. V was trimmed by 1 base and J by 7 bases, leaving 5 bases between them. Here the CDR3 DNA reads TGTGCCTGGAGTGGCGCGAATGAGCAGTTCTTC. This translates into CAWSGANEQFF.

This clone was detected once. This sequence joins TRBV11-2 and TRBJ1-2; a weak D match, TRBD1 (6 bases). The ends were cut back, 5 bases at V and 5 bases at J, with 12 bases in the middle. Germline V gene lookup returns CDR1 SGHAT and CDR2 FQNNGV. There are 13 residues in the CDR3. CDR3: CASSLTGQYGYTF. For the CDR3, the DNA is TGTGCCAGCAGCCTTACAGGGCAGTATGGCTACACCTTC.

V usage is TRBV27 and J usage is TRBJ2-7; 9 positions match TRBD1. CDR1 is MNHEY, CDR2 SMNVEV, per germline (reference sequence). Trimming removed 4 bases from V and 4 bases from J; junction bases left unmatched: 8. This CDR3 has 15 residues. The CDR3 reads CASSSSGTGTYEQYF. CDR3 sequence (DNA): TGTGCCAGCAGTTCCTCCGGGACAGGGACGTACGAGCAGTACTTC.

The rearrangement uses TRBV28 and TRBJ2-7; D remains ambiguous. V was pared by 8 bases and J by 0 bases, with 11 bases between. This CDR3 has 13 amino acids. The germline gives CDR1 MDHEN, CDR2 SYDVKM. The CDR3 is CASRVTNSYEQYF. CDR3 sequence (DNA): TGTGCCAGCCGGGTAACTAACTCCTACGAGCAGTACTTC.

The chain carries TRBV18 and TRBJ2-1; no firm D call. The V gene lost 2 bases and the J gene lost 6 bases, with 14 bases spanning the gap. Germline V gives CDR1 KGHSH, CDR2 LQKENI. CDR3 size: 15 residues. CDR3 DNA sequence: TGTGCCAGCTCACCAGAGGCAGATTTCTCCAATGAGCAGTTCTTC. Encoded protein: CASSPEADFSNEQFF. The variable domain in full, completed from reference TRBV18 and TRBJ2-1, reads NAGVMQNPRHLVRRRGQEARLRCSPMKGHSHVYWYRQLPEEGLKFMVYLQKENIIDESGMPKERFSAEFPKEGPSILRIQQVVRGDSAAYFCASSPEADFSNEQFFGPGTRLTVL.

The chain carries TRBV12-3 or TRBV12-4 and TRBJ2-5; unclear D gene. This CDR3 spans 13 amino acids. V lost 3 bases and J lost 3, with 8 bases in between. This CDR3 reads CASSLAPKETQYF. As DNA, the CDR3 is TGTGCCAGCAGTTTGGCCCCGAAAGAGACCCAGTACTTC.

J is TRBJ1-1 and V is TRBV19, with TRBD1 matching over 7 bases. The CDR3 sequence is 13 residues long. Germline V gene lookup returns CDR1 LNHDA and CDR2 SQIVND (reference sequence). V trimming: 6 bases; J trimming: 5 bases; junction bases outside the gene matches: 6. The CDR3 here is CASRDRRLTEAFF. The CDR3 DNA reads as TGTGCCAGTAGGGACAGGCGGTTGACTGAAGCTTTCTTT.

The V call is TRBV3-1 (or the pseudogene TRBV3-2), the J call TRBJ2-7; a weak D match, TRBD2 (5 bases). V was clipped by 1 base and J by 5 bases, with 9 bases between them. This CDR3 contains 13 residues. The germline V gene has CDR1 LGHDT and CDR2 YNNKEL (reference sequence). CDR3 nucleotide sequence: TGTGCCAGCAGCCAAGGCGCCGGGGACGAGCAGTACTTC. This gives the protein CASSQGAGDEQYF.

V and J are TRBV24-1 and TRBJ1-2, with no clear D. V lost 7 bases, J lost 1 base, and 9 bases lay in between. Germline CDR1 reads KGHDR; CDR2 reads SFDVKD. The CDR3 consists of 13 residues. The CDR3 nucleotides are TGTGCCACCAGGGCCGGAGGTAACTATGGCTACACCTTC. Translated, it gives CATRAGGNYGYTF.

The CDR3 spells CASSVVGGDGEKLFF. The CDR3 DNA sequence: TGTGCCAGCAGTGTCGTCGGGGGAGATGGTGAAAAACTGTTTTTT. The chain links TRBV27 to TRBJ1-4; D may be TRBD1 (5 bases). V shed 5 bases and J shed 7 bases, with 17 bases lying between them. The CDR3 contains 15 residues. CDR1 is MNHEY, CDR2 SMNVEV, per germline (reference sequence).

The chain recombines TRBV6-5 with TRBJ2-3; 7 nucleotides match TRBD1. The CDR3 has 15 residues. From germline, CDR1 is MNHEY and CDR2 SVGAGI. The J segment lost 2 bases and the V segment lost 0 bases, leaving 2 bases of the junction unmatched. For the CDR3, the DNA is TGTGCCAGCAGTTACTCGGGACAGTTCACAGATACGCAGTATTTT. As protein: CASSYSGQFTDTQYF.

The chain combines TRBV15 with TRBJ1-2; D remains unclear. V was cut by 0 bases and J by 9 bases, with 14 bases left in between. Germline V lookup: CDR1 LNHNV, CDR2 YYDKDF (reference sequence). This CDR3 has 14 amino acids. The CDR3 nucleotides are TGTGCCACCAGCAGAGATTGGCAGGAGGGTCGCTACACCTTC. It yields the protein CATSRDWQEGRYTF.

This clone has just a few counts. The genes are TRBV5-5 and TRBJ2-1, with D tentatively TRBD2 (6 bases). CDR3 length: 13 amino acids. In germline, CDR1 is SGHKS, CDR2 YYEKEE (reference sequence). V lost 5 bases to trimming and J lost 2 bases, with 8 bases between them. This CDR3 is CASRDYTYNEQFF. For the CDR3, the DNA is TGTGCCAGCAGGGACTACACCTACAATGAGCAGTTCTTC.

This sequence joins TRBV3-1 (or the pseudogene TRBV3-2) and TRBJ1-5; D unresolved. Germline V gene data show CDR1 as LGHDT and CDR2 as YNNKEL (reference sequence). The ends were cut back, 8 bases at V and 0 bases at J, with 5 bases in the middle. The CDR3 has 12 residues. In DNA form, the CDR3 reads TGTGCCAGCGCGAATAGCAATCAGCCCCAGCATTTT. Protein sequence: CASANSNQPQHF.

CDR3 nucleotides: TGTGCCAGCAGCTTAGTAGGCGGTGTCTACGAGCAGTACTTC. It is translated as CASSLVGGVYEQYF. V usage is TRBV7-9 and J usage is TRBJ2-7; D is uncertain. Trimming removed 1 base at V and 3 bases at J, with 10 bases between. This CDR3 is 14 amino acids long. Germline CDR1 is SEHNR and CDR2 is FQNEAQ (reference sequence).

The rearrangement joins TRBV6-5 to TRBJ2-1, with D tentatively TRBD1 (6 bases). This CDR3 has 13 amino acids. Germline CDR1 is MNHEY and CDR2 is SVGAGI. V gave up 6 bases and J gave up 7 bases, with 13 bases separating them. The chain's CDR3 is CASSRRDTNEQFF. DNA for the CDR3: TGTGCCAGCAGCCGCCGGGACACGAATGAGCAGTTCTTC.